The TCR beta chain under discussion was sequenced for a study of blood T cell repertoires in COVID-19. Study overall: Sample material is recorded as cDNA or gDNA derived from T cells, B-cell-depleted T cells, or PBMCs.

V gave up 10 bases and J gave up 5 bases; unmatched junction bases: 9. CDR3 length: 13 amino acids. Per the germline V gene, CDR1 is WSHSY and CDR2 is SAAADI. Authors' methods: Nucleated cell counts were estimated from reference gene primer amplification. Sequenced by immunoSEQ multiplex PCR; TCRdb stores in-frame clones only, minus some. D and trimming were read from the DNA, whereas the V and J calls and clone size are those reported in that table. This sample has about 430,000 clones, with more than 80% found just once. Ages ranged from about 18 to 89 years, with residence in 20 to 30 US areas. In its sample, this clone was seen once.

This TCR was recovered from a young man who had recovered from COVID-19. Sequenced input: PBMCs or T cells enriched from blood (not recorded which). The rearrangement uses TRBV10-2 and TRBJ2-7; 9 positions match TRBD2. The CDR3 here is CATSAGGSHEQYF. CDR3 nucleotides: TGCGCCACCTCGGCGGGAGGGTCCCACGAGCAGTACTTC.